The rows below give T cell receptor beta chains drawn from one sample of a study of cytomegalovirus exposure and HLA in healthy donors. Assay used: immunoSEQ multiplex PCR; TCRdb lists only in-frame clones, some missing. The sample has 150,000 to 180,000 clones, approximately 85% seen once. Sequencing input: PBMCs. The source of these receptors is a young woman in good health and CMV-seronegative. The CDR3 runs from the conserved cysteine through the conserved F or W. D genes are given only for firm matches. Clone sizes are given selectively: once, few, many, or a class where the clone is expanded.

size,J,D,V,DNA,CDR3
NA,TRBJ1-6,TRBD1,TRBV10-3,TGTGCCATCAGGGACGAAGGACAGGGGGGATCACCCCTCCACTTT,CAIRDEGQGGSPLHF
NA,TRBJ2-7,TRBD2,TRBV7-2,TGTGCCAGCAGCCCTGCCGGACTAGCGGGAGTCTATGGCCACGAGCAGTACTTC,CASSPAGLAGVYGHEQYF
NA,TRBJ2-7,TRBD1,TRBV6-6,TGTGCCAGCAGTTACTCGACCGGGACAGGGTTACACGAGCAGTACTTC,CASSYSTGTGLHEQYF
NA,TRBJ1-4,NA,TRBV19,TGTGCCAGTAGTCATCGACAGACCAATAATGAAAAACTGTTTTTT,CASSHRQTNNEKLFF
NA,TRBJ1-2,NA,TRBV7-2,TGTGCCAGCAGCCTGGGGCCTAACTATGGCTACACCTTC,CASSLGPNYGYTF
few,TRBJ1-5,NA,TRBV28,TGTGCCAGCAGTTTACGTCTCGCAGGGAATCAGCCCCAGCATTTT,CASSLRLAGNQPQHF
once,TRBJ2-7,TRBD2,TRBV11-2,TGTGCCAGCAGCTTATCATTTTCCGGGGAGGGCTACGAGCAGTACTTC,CASSLSFSGEGYEQYF
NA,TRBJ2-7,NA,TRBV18,TGTGCCAGCTCCAACCAAGGGAAGGGCAGGGGATGTGAGCAGTACTTC,CASSNQGKGRGCEQYF
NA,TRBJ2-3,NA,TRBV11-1,TGTGCCAGCAGCTTGGGAGGTACTAGCACAGATACGCAGTATTTT,CASSLGGTSTDTQYF
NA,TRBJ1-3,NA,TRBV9,TGTGCCAGCAGCGAGGGAGTGACCTCTGGAAACACCATATATTTT,CASSEGVTSGNTIYF
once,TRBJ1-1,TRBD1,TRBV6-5,TGTGCCAGCAGTTATCGTTTGGGACAGGGGGACACTGAAGCTTTCTTT,CASSYRLGQGDTEAFF
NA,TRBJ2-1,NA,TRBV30,TGTGCCTGGAGTAGAAGCGGAGTCCCACATCTGAATGAGCAGTTCTTC,CAWSRSGVPHLNEQFF
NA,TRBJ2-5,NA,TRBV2,TGTGCCACCATGGGGGGTGTATTCCAAGAGACCCAGTACTTC,CATMGGVFQETQYF
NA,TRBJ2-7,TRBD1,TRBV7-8,TGTGCCAGCAGCTTAGCGGGGCAGGGGGCCCCCTACGAGCAGTACTTC,CASSLAGQGAPYEQYF
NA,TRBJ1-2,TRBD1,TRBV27,TGTGCCAGCAGTTTTGTAGGGGGCGACGGCTACACCTTC,CASSFVGGDGYTF
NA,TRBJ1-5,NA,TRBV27,TGTGCCAGCTCCCGGGGGGGGCCTGTTCAGCCCCAGCATTTT,CASSRGGPVQPQHF
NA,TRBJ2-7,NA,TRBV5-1,TGCGCCAGCAGCTTGACGGGCGGGCCAGAGAGCTACGAGCAGTACTTC,CASSLTGGPESYEQYF
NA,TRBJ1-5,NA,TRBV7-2,TGTGCCAGCAGTCTGAGACAGGGCAATCAGCCCCAGCATTTT,CASSLRQGNQPQHF
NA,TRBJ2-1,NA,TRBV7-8,TGTGCCAGCAGCTCGGATGGGGGCTTCTACAATGAGCAGTTCTTC,CASSSDGGFYNEQFF
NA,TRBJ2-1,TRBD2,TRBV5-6,TGTGCCAGCAGGGCCGATCTAGCGGGGGCTTACAATGAGCAGTTCTTC,CASRADLAGAYNEQFF